What follows are 17 T cell receptor beta chains derived from one specimen sequenced in a study of human T cells and chemical hapten exposure. The authors extracted total RNA from unfractionated whole blood. TCRdb used MiXCR to reprocess the 5' RACE reads, holding one entry per CDR3 protein. The table lists 95,000 to 120,000 distinct CDR3 sequences, 15% to 20% of them singletons. Every receptor here comes from a human donor in good health.

The rearrangement uses TRBV29-1 and TRBJ2-1; 11 bases map to TRBD2. The V and J ends lost 7 bases and 9 bases, in that order; junction bases with no gene match: 11. CDR3 length: 14 residues. Per the germline V gene, CDR1 is SQVTM and CDR2 is ANQGSEA. Here the CDR3 DNA reads TGCAGCGCTGGGCCACTAGCGGGAGTTTCTGAGCAGTTCTTC. Amino acid sequence: CSAGPLAGVSEQFF.

In its sample, this clonotype was seen a few times. This sequence joins TRBV6-2 or TRBV6-3 and TRBJ1-3; D possibly corresponds to TRBD1 (5 bases). Trimming took off 6 bases at V and 0 bases at J, with 15 bases between the two ends. The length of the CDR3 is 16 residues. Per the germline V gene, CDR1 is MNHEY and CDR2 is SVGEGT. The CDR3 DNA sequence: TGTGCCAGCAGATCCACGGCGGGACTCTCTGGAAACACCATATATTTT. Translating it yields CASRSTAGLSGNTIYF.

The V gene is TRBV20-1, the J gene TRBJ1-5; the D is unclear. V lost 5 bases and J 3 bases, leaving 17 bases between the germline ends. The germline V gene has CDR1 DFQATT and CDR2 SNEGSKA (reference sequence). This CDR3 contains 15 residues. The CDR3 nucleotides read TGCAGTGCTGCACTGGGAGGCAGCGTCAATCAGCCCCAGCATTTT. Encoded protein: CSAALGGSVNQPQHF.

Only a few counts were recorded for this clonotype. The rearrangement uses TRBV7-2 and TRBJ1-2; 7 bases are shared with TRBD1. The germline gives CDR1 SGHTA, CDR2 FQGNSA. The CDR3 runs to 16 residues. V trimming: 1 base; J trimming: 5 bases; junction bases outside the gene matches: 10. CDR3 coding DNA: TGTGCCAGCAGCTTAGTGTTCAGGGACAGCAATTATGGCTACACCTTC. It is translated as CASSLVFRDSNYGYTF.

This sequence joins TRBV9 and TRBJ2-1, with D possibly being TRBD1 (6 bases). CDR3 size: 15 residues. With 4 bases removed from V and 7 bases from J, the gap between germline ends came to 18 bases. Germline V gene sequence: CDR1 SGDLS, CDR2 YYNGEE. The CDR3 loop reads CASSRWGQGMNEQFF. Written as DNA, the CDR3 is TGTGCCAGCAGCCGGTGGGGACAAGGGATGAATGAGCAGTTCTTC.

The chain recombines TRBV4-2 with TRBJ2-7; D not resolved. This CDR3 has 13 residues. Trimming removed 0 bases from V and 9 bases from J, with 12 bases in between. Germline assignment: CDR1 LGHNA and CDR2 YNFKEQ. The CDR3 loop is CASSQDLSRGQYF. The DNA of the CDR3 is TGTGCCAGCAGCCAAGATCTGAGCAGAGGGCAGTACTTC.

This clonotype appeared a few times. The CDR3 loop is CASSFGTSGRTSQYF. CDR3 nucleotide sequence: TGTGCCAGCAGCTTCGGGACTAGCGGGAGAACGTCGCAGTATTTT. V gene TRBV7-2 combines with J gene TRBJ2-3, with 14 bases lining up with TRBD2. CDR3 length: 15 amino acids. With V trimmed by 3 bases and J by 10 bases, 6 bases remained unmatched. Germline values: CDR1 SGHTA, CDR2 FQGNSA.

The chain links TRBV29-1 to TRBJ2-1, with 9 bases that match TRBD1. The germline gives CDR1 SQVTM, CDR2 ANQGSEA. J lost 7 bases, V lost 8 bases, and 12 bases had no gene match. This CDR3 is 14 amino acids long. Here the CDR3 DNA reads TGCAGCCATTGCACGTTGGACAGGGGTAATGAGCAGTTCTTC. Translated: CSHCTLDRGNEQFF.

The CDR3 region is CASSQDGAGHSYEQYF. Written as DNA, the CDR3 is TGCGCCAGCAGCCAAGATGGGGCGGGACACTCCTACGAGCAGTACTTC. This chain joins TRBV4-1 and TRBJ2-7; the D gene could be TRBD1 or TRBD2 (6 bases each). V lost 0 bases, J lost 0 bases, and 12 bases lay in between. CDR3 length: 16 residues. CDR1 MGHRA and CDR2 YSYEKL come from the germline V gene.

This clonotype has just a few counts. V is TRBV3-1 and J is TRBJ2-4, with TRBD1 as a possible D gene (5 bases). Between the trimmed V and J ends, which lost 4 bases and 6 bases, there was a span of 16 bases. The CDR3 contains 15 residues. Germline V CDR1 and CDR2: LGHDT, YNNKEL (reference sequence). Here the CDR3 reads CASSPQVQMGNIQYF. DNA for the CDR3: TGTGCCAGCAGCCCACAGGTGCAGATGGGAAACATTCAGTACTTC.

This chain uses TRBV9 with TRBJ2-7; TRBD2 matches at 7 bases. This CDR3 is built from 14 residues. The germline CDR1 and CDR2 sequences are SGDLS and YYNGEE. Trimming at V came to 0 bases and at J to 6 bases, leaving 6 bases not matched to a gene. DNA of the CDR3: TGTGCCAGCAGCGTAGAAGCGGGACCCCGCGAGCAGTACTTC. Encoded protein: CASSVEAGPREQYF.

This chain uses TRBV7-3 with TRBJ1-2; TRBD1 is a possible D gene (5 bases). The V gene's germline CDR1 is SGHTA and CDR2 FQGTGA. The CDR3 runs 14 residues. Between the trimmed V and J ends, which lost 1 base and 5 bases, there was a span of 11 bases. CDR3 coding DNA: TGTGCCAGCAGCTTAAGCAGGGAAGGTTATGGCTACACCTTC. As protein: CASSLSREGYGYTF.

The V call is TRBV28, the J call TRBJ2-7, with D perhaps matching TRBD2 (5 bases). CDR1 is MDHEN, CDR2 SYDVKM, per germline. The CDR3 spans 17 residues. V was shortened by 5 bases and J by 0 bases, with 20 bases between the two germline ends. The CDR3 DNA sequence: TGTGCCAGCAGTCCCCCAAGAGGAGCGGTCACCTCCTACGAGCAGTACTTC. Translation gives CASSPPRGAVTSYEQYF.

This sequence joins TRBV11-2 and TRBJ1-2, with a weak D call TRBD1 (5 bases). Trimming took 4 bases from V and 8 from J, leaving 17 bases between them. This CDR3 has 14 amino acids. Germline V gene data show CDR1 as SGHAT and CDR2 as FQNNGV. The CDR3 loop reads CASSSGTALIGYTF. CDR3 nucleotides: TGTGCCAGCAGCTCCGGGACGGCCTTGATCGGCTACACCTTC.

This sequence joins TRBV6-2 or TRBV6-3 and TRBJ2-2; D ambiguous. The germline V gene has CDR1 MNHEY and CDR2 SVGEGT. Trimming removed 3 bases from V and 3 bases from J, with 14 bases in between. This CDR3 spans 16 amino acids. The CDR3 protein is CASSYWPPDDTGELFF. The CDR3 coding sequence is TGTGCCAGCAGTTATTGGCCTCCCGACGACACCGGGGAGCTGTTTTTT.

The chain uses TRBV6-5 and TRBJ2-4; D is unresolved. The CDR3 spans 11 residues. The germline V gene has CDR1 MNHEY and CDR2 SVGAGI. V lost 2 bases to trimming and J lost 7 bases, with 3 bases between them. The CDR3 DNA sequence: TGTGCCAGCAGTTACGGGAACATTCAGTACTTC. Amino acid sequence: CASSYGNIQYF.

The chain recombines TRBV24-1 with TRBJ2-2; 8 positions agree with TRBD1. This CDR3 has 14 residues. In germline, CDR1 is KGHDR, CDR2 SFDVKD. J was trimmed by 3 bases and V by 7 bases; bases with no gene match: 3. CDR3 in amino acids: CATSDRGDTGELFF. The CDR3 nucleotides read TGTGCCACCAGCGACAGGGGCGACACCGGGGAGCTGTTTTTT.